This record covers a single TCR beta chain. What it binds is not known. The data belong to a study of identifying expanded T cells in peripheral blood. No infections or other immune events were documented during collection. Study findings and constraints: Technical replicates showed approximately 1.2 changed clones; two weeks 15 to 20; four weeks 19. Variance in clone template counts between approximately 2-week samples significantly increased with total template count across all healthy donors.

Sequencing used immunoSEQ multiplex PCR; TCRdb keeps in-frame clones, though not all of them. The repertoire holds roughly 120,000 clones, 88% seen once, with just under 8.5% in the top ten. Per the germline V gene, CDR1 is SNHLY and CDR2 is FYNNEI. The CDR3 covers 15 residues. The germline V and J ends were trimmed by 3 bases and 8 bases, with 16 bases remaining between them. Sequencing was done on a sample of blood. This TCR derives from a person between 18 and 69 years old in good health. The V call is TRBV2, the J call TRBJ1-4, with D possibly being TRBD1 (5 bases). CDR3 nucleotides: TGTGCCAGCAGTGACCCGGGACCTCAAGGGGAAAAACTGTTTTTT. Encoded protein: CASSDPGPQGEKLFF.